This entry concerns a single T cell receptor beta chain. Its antigen is unknown. The sample belongs to a study of beta chain features in type 1 diabetes. Broader study findings: Within patients, naive, central memory and Treg TCRB repertoires seemed more similar than within healthy donors. Among all four CD4+ subsets, Type 1 diabetes patients had TCRB CDR3s that were moderately but significantly shorter.

CD4+ cells of the naive, central memory, regulatory and stem cell-like memory types were sorted via CD45RO/CCR7/CD25/CD127/CD95/CD27. Purities in excess of 95% were seen in all sorted populations. The study reverse transcribed the entire isolated RNA, so it sequenced expressed TCRB transcripts. Sequencing was performed with immunoSEQ multiplex PCR; in TCRdb, only in-frame clones are kept and a portion is missing. The data contain about 160,000 clones, approximately 8.1% of them singletons. From germline, CDR1 is SGHDN and CDR2 FVKESK. The CDR3 loop spans 14 amino acids. V lost 8 bases to trimming and J lost 0 bases, with 11 bases between them.

V usage is TRBV14 and J usage is TRBJ2-1; D is undetermined. What was sequenced was central memory CD4+ T cells from blood. The sequence came from a man younger than 35 with type 1 diabetes. The CDR3 loop is CASSRVSSYNEQFF. The CDR3 nucleotides are TGTGCCAGCTCTCGGGTCAGCTCCTACAATGAGCAGTTCTTC.